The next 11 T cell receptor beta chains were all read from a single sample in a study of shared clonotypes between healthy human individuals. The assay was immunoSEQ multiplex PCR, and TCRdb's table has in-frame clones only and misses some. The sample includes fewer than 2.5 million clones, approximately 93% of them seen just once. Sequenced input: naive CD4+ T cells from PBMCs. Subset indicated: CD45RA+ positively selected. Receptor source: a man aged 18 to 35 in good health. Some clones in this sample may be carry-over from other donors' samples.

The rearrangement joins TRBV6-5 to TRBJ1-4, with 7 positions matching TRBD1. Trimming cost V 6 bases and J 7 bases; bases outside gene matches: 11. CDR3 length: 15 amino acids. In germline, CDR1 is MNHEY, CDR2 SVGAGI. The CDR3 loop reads CASRHPGTDSEKLFF. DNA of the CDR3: TGTGCCAGCAGGCACCCCGGGACAGACTCTGAAAAACTGTTTTTT.

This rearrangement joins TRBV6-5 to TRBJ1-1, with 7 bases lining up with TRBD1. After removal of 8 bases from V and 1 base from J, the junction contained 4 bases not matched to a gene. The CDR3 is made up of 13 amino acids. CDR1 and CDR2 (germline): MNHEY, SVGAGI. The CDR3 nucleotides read TGTGCCAGCCGACAGGGTCGGAACACTGAAGCTTTCTTT. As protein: CASRQGRNTEAFF.

DNA for the CDR3: TGTGCCAGCAGCCAAGGGGGGGACAGCTACGAGCAGTACTTC. This gives the protein CASSQGGDSYEQYF. The rearrangement joins TRBV4-2 to TRBJ2-5; tentatively, D is TRBD1 (7 bases). The end of the DNA aligns better with TRBJ2-7, so the J call may be wrong. The CDR3 sequence is 14 residues long. Germline CDR1 reads LGHNA; CDR2 reads YNFKEQ.

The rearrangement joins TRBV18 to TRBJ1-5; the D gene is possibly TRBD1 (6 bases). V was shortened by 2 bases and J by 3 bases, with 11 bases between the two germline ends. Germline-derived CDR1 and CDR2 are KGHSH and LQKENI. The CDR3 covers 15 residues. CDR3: CASSPSGQPNQPQHF. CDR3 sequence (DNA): TGTGCCAGCTCACCATCCGGACAGCCCAATCAGCCCCAGCATTTT.

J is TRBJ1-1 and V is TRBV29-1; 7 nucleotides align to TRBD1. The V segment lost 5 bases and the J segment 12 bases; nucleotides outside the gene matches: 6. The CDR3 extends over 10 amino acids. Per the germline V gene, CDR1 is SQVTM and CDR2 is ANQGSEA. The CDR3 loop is CSVTGTDTFF. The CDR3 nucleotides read TGCAGCGTTACCGGGACAGACACTTTCTTT.

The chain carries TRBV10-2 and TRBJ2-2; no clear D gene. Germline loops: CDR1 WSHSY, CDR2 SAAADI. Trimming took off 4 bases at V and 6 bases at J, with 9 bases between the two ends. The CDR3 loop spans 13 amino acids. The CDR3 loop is CASSVLSPGELFF. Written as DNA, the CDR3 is TGCGCCAGCAGTGTTCTATCGCCCGGGGAGCTGTTTTTT.

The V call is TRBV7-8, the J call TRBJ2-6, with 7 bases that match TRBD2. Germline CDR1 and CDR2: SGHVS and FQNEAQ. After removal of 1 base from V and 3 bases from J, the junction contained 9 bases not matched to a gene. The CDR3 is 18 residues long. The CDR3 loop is CASSLGLAALGGANVLTF. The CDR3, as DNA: TGTGCCAGCAGCTTAGGACTAGCTGCACTCGGTGGGGCCAACGTCCTGACTTTC.

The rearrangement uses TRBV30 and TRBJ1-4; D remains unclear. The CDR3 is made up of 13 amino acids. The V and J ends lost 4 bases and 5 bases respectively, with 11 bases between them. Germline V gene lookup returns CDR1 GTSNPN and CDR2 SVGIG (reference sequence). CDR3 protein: CAWTKQLNEKLFF. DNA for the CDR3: TGTGCCTGGACGAAACAGCTAAATGAAAAACTGTTTTTT.

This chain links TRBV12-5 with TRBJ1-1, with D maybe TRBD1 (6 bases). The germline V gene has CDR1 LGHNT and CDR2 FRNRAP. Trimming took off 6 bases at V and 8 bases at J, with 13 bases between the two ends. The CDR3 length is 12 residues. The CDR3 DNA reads TGTGCTAGTGGCCCCGGGGGGGCCGAAGCTTTCTTT. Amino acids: CASGPGGAEAFF.

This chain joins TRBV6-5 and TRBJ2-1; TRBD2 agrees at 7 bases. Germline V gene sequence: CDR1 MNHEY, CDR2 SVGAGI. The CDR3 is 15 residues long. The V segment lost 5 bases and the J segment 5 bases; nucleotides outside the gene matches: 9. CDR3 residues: CASSRWGGTHNEQFF. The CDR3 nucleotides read TGTGCCAGCAGTCGGTGGGGGGGGACCCACAATGAGCAGTTCTTC.

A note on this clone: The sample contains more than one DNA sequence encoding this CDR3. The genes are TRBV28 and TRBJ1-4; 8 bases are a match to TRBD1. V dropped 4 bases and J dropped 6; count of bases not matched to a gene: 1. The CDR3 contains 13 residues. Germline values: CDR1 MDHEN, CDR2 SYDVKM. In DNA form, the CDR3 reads TGTGCCAGCAGTTCGGGACAGGATGAAAAACTGTTTTTT. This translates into CASSSGQDEKLFF.